This TCR beta chain was recovered during a study of CD8 T cells in Susac syndrome. With random hexamers, reverse transcription was performed on roughly 0.45 to 1 ug of RNA. The CDR3 of TCR beta was amplified by immunoSEQ multiplex PCR across 54 Vbeta and 13 Jbeta. TCRdb processed the immunoSEQ multiplex PCR reads anew with MiXCR; each CDR3 protein has one entry. The sample shows roughly 80,000 distinct CDR3 sequences, about 94% of them seen only once. This CDR3 contains 16 residues. Germline CDR1 and CDR2: MNHEY and SMNVEV (reference sequence). The V and J ends lost 6 bases and 4 bases, in that order; junction bases with no gene match: 13. Sequencing targeted TCR beta in T cells from blood (CD8+ and CD4+). Overall study results and limits: The study acknowledged a relatively small number of individuals in its TCR sequencing and HLA analysis.

Worth noting for this clonotype: Its antigen is not identified.

The origin of this receptor is a human donor in good health. The chain recombines TRBV27 with TRBJ2-3, with 7 bases identical to TRBD1. Input material: CD8+ T cells from PBMCs. CDR3 residues: CASSHGTARIPDTQYF. The CDR3 DNA reads TGTGCCAGCAGCCATGGGACAGCCCGTATCCCAGATACGCAGTATTTT.